The next 15 T cell receptor beta chains were all read from a single sample in a study of blood T cell repertoires in COVID-19. This table comes from immunoSEQ multiplex PCR, and its TCRdb copy is limited to in-frame clones, with some not included. This table has 140,000 or so clones, 80% to 90% appearing once. Sequenced input: peripheral blood. These receptors originate from a woman in her 50s with acute or convalescent COVID-19.

V is TRBV6-5 and J is TRBJ1-6; D ambiguous. This CDR3 is 13 amino acids long. In germline, CDR1 is MNHEY, CDR2 SVGAGI. With 7 bases removed from V and 9 bases from J, the gap between germline ends came to 13 bases. DNA of the CDR3: TGTGCCAGCAAGCGTCGAGATGTTTCACCCCTCCACTTT. Protein sequence: CASKRRDVSPLHF.

V is TRBV9 and J is TRBJ2-7; the D gene is possibly TRBD1 (5 bases). The CDR3 runs to 14 residues. Germline CDR1 is SGDLS and CDR2 is YYNGEE. With 0 bases removed from V and 5 bases from J, the gap between germline ends came to 12 bases. CDR3: CASSVDPGRDEQYF. The CDR3 coding sequence is TGTGCCAGCAGCGTAGACCCAGGGCGTGACGAGCAGTACTTC.

A few counts support this clone. The same CDR3 can be traced to other DNA sequences in this sample. The CDR3 here is CASSRGNQPQHF. Here the CDR3 DNA reads TGTGCCAGCAGCCGCGGCAATCAGCCCCAGCATTTT. The chain links TRBV7-9 to TRBJ1-5; D not certain. Germline values: CDR1 SEHNR, CDR2 FQNEAQ (reference sequence). The CDR3 is 12 amino acids. V was clipped by 5 bases and J by 2 bases, with 4 bases between them.

CDR3 DNA sequence: TGTGCCAGTGGCGGGGTTGGAAAGAGGGATACGCAGTATTTT. Residues: CASGGVGKRDTQYF. This rearrangement joins TRBV19 to TRBJ2-3; D possibly corresponds to TRBD2 (6 bases). The CDR3 consists of 14 residues. CDR1 is LNHDA, CDR2 SQIVND, per germline (reference sequence). V lost 8 bases to trimming and J lost 6 bases, with 18 bases between them. Full variable domain (outside the CDR3, taken from reference TRBV19 and TRBJ2-3): DGGITQSPKYLFRKEGQNVTLSCEQNLNHDAMYWYRQDPGQGLRLIYYSQIVNDFQKGDIAEGYSVSREKKESFPLTVTSAQKNPTAFYLCASGGVGKRDTQYFGPGTRLTVL.

J is TRBJ1-2 and V is TRBV28; 7 nucleotides match TRBD1. The CDR3 spans 15 residues. Looked up from germline, CDR1 is MDHEN and CDR2 is SYDVKM. The junction had 8 bases not matched to a gene; V was cut back by 6 bases and J by 1 base. The CDR3 nucleotides are TGTGCCAGCAGCACCCCCGGGACAGTTAACTATGGCTACACCTTC. It translates to CASSTPGTVNYGYTF.

This clone has only a few counts. This chain uses TRBV27 with TRBJ2-7, with no clear D. Per the germline V gene, CDR1 is MNHEY and CDR2 is SMNVEV (reference sequence). The CDR3 runs 13 residues. V was shortened by 3 bases and J by 7 bases, with 13 bases between the two germline ends. Written as DNA, the CDR3 is TGTGCCAGCAGTTTTATAGGATTGGAGGAGCAGTACTTC. It translates to CASSFIGLEEQYF.

In DNA, the CDR3 is TGTGCCAGTAACAGGCAGATTAGCAATCAGCCCCAGCATTTT. The encoded protein is CASNRQISNQPQHF. V is TRBV2 and J is TRBJ1-5; a possible D gene is TRBD1 (5 bases). Germline-derived CDR1 and CDR2 are SNHLY and FYNNEI. Trimming pared 9 bases from V and 0 bases from J, leaving 12 bases between. The CDR3 extends over 14 amino acids.

This clone was counted a single time. V is TRBV20-1 and J is TRBJ1-4; 8 nucleotides agree with TRBD1. Germline values: CDR1 DFQATT, CDR2 SNEGSKA (reference sequence). V lost 3 bases to trimming and J lost 0 bases; unmatched junction nucleotides: 9. The CDR3 extends over 17 amino acids. The CDR3 loop reads CSASERDRGTTNEKLFF. The CDR3 DNA reads TGCAGTGCTAGTGAGCGAGACAGGGGAACAACTAATGAAAAACTGTTTTTT.

The chain carries TRBV5-6 and TRBJ1-2; a possible D gene is TRBD1 (5 bases). V was cut by 5 bases and J by 6 bases, with 23 bases left in between. The CDR3 has 16 amino acids. CDR1 is SGHDT and CDR2 is YYEEEE in the germline V gene. CDR3 protein: CASRGQGQWKGHGYTF. DNA of the CDR3: TGTGCCAGCAGGGGGCAGGGCCAATGGAAAGGGCATGGCTACACCTTC.

The chain links TRBV14 to TRBJ1-3, with D uncertain. With 0 bases removed from V and 0 bases from J, the gap between germline ends came to 6 bases. The CDR3 sequence is 15 residues long. Germline lookup yields CDR1 SGHDN and CDR2 FVKESK. The CDR3: CASSQDESSGNTIYF. Here the CDR3 DNA reads TGTGCCAGCAGCCAAGATGAGTCCTCTGGAAACACCATATATTTT.

The CDR3 region is CASRGQNEKLFF. DNA for the CDR3: TGTGCCAGCAGGGGACAGAATGAAAAACTGTTTTTT. The chain links TRBV7-9 to TRBJ1-4; 7 bases map to TRBD1. The CDR3 has 12 amino acids. Germline-derived CDR1 and CDR2 are SEHNR and FQNEAQ (reference sequence). After removal of 6 bases from V and 5 bases from J, the junction contained 0 bases not matched to a gene.

The V gene is TRBV3-1 (or the pseudogene TRBV3-2), the J gene TRBJ2-5; 12 nucleotides match TRBD2. This CDR3 comprises 16 residues. Germline-derived CDR1 and CDR2 are LGHDT and YNNKEL (reference sequence). Trimming cost V 0 bases and J 1 base; bases outside gene matches: 0. The CDR3 protein is CASSQELAGGQETQYF. The CDR3 nucleotides read TGTGCCAGCAGCCAAGAACTAGCGGGAGGCCAAGAGACCCAGTACTTC.

V usage is TRBV6-5 and J usage is TRBJ1-1, with D possibly being TRBD1 (5 bases). Looked up from germline, CDR1 is MNHEY and CDR2 is SVGAGI. The CDR3 runs 14 residues. V was cut by 4 bases and J by 1 base, with 10 bases left in between. The chain's CDR3 is CASSLGGWNTEAFF. The CDR3 DNA reads TGTGCCAGCAGTTTGGGGGGTTGGAACACTGAAGCTTTCTTT.

The chain recombines TRBV28 with TRBJ2-7, with D possibly TRBD1 on 5 matching bases. The ends were cut back, 4 bases at V and 2 bases at J, with 12 bases in the middle. This CDR3 contains 14 residues. Germline values: CDR1 MDHEN, CDR2 SYDVKM. CDR3 sequence: CASSWTPKAYEQYF. The CDR3 DNA is TGTGCCAGCAGTTGGACACCTAAGGCCTACGAGCAGTACTTC.

This clone was seen once. This chain connects TRBV9 to TRBJ1-2, with 8 positions matching TRBD1. The CDR3 has 15 residues. CDR1 is SGDLS and CDR2 is YYNGEE in the germline V gene. Unmatched junction bases numbered 6, after V lost 0 bases and J lost 5 bases. The CDR3 DNA reads TGTGCCAGCAGCGTAGGACAGGGGATGTCGTATGGCTACACCTTC. Its translation: CASSVGQGMSYGYTF.